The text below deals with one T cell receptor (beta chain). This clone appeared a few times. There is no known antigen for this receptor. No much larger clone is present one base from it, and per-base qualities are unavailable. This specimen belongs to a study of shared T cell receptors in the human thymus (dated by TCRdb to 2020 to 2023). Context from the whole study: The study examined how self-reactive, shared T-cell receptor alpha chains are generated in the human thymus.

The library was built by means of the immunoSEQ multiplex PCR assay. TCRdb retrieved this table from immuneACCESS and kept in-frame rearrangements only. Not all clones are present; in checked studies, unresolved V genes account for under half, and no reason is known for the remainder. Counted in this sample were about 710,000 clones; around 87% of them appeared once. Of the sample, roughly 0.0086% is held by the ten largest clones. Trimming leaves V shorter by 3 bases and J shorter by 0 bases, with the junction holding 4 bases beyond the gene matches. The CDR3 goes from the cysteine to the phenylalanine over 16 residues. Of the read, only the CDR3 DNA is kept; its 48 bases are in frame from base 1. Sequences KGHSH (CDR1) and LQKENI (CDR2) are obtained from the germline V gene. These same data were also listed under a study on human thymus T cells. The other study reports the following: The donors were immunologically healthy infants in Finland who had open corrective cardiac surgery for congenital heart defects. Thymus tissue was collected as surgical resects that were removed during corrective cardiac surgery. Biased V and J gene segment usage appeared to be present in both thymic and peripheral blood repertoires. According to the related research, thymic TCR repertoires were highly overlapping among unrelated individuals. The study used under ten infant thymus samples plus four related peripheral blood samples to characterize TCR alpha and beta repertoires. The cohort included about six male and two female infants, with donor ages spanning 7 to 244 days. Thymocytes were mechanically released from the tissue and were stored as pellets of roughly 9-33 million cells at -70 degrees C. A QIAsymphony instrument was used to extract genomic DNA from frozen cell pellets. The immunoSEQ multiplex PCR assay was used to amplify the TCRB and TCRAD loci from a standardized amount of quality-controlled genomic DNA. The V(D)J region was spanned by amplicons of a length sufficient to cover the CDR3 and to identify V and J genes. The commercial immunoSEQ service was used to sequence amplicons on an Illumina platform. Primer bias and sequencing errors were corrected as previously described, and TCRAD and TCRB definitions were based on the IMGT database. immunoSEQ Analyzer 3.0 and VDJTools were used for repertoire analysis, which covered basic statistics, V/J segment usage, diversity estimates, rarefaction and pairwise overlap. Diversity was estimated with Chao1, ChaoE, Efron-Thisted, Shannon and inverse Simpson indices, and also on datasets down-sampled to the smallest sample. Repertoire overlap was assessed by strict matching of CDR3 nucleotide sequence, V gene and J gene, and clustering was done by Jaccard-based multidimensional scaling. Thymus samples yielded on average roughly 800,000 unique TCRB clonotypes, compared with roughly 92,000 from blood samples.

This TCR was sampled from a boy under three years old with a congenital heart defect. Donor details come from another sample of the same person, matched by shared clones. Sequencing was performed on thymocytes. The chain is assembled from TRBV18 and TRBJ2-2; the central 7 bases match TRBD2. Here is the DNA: TGTGCCAGCTCACCGGGGGAGGGGCCGAACACCGGGGAGCTGTTTTTT. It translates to CASSPGEGPNTGELFF.